This TCR beta chain was found in a study of monozygotic twins with inflammatory bowel disease. Germline CDR1 reads GTSNPN; CDR2 reads SVGIG (reference sequence). The CDR3 spans 14 residues. It was around 3.5 ug of total RNA that each TCR library used. One entry per CDR3 protein, without DNA, is what TCRdb gives after re-calling the 5' RACE reads. In total, the table holds 420,000 or so distinct CDR3 sequences. The sequence was collected from a human donor with ulcerative colitis or Crohn's disease, or a healthy co-twin of an affected twin (not recorded which). This chain connects TRBV30 to TRBJ2-3. The material sequenced was blood. CDR3 sequence: CAWTPIGGTDTQYF.